The 22 T cell receptor beta chains reported below all come from one sample, sequenced in a study of a mutant IDH1 vaccine in newly diagnosed glioma (dated by TCRdb to the early 2020s). Libraries came from the immunoSEQ multiplex PCR assay. The immuneACCESS repertoire file appears here via TCRdb, limited to in-frame rearrangements. These files lack a portion of the clones; in checked studies, under half of the deficit traces to unresolved V genes, and the cause of the others is not known. Within this sample are tens of thousands of clones, with around nine tenths of them counted one time only. The ten top clones hold about 12% of the sample. This sample's time point label indicates: week 47, end of study. Each vaccine dose, consisting of 300 ug of a 20-mer mutant IDH1 peptide in Montanide, was administered subcutaneously with topical imiquimod. These receptors have no identified antigens. Sequenced material: PBMCs, taken from a glioma patient whose treatment included an IDH1 peptide vaccine. The origin of the receptors is a woman aged 25 to 39 with glioma.

The V and J genes are TRBV5-6 and TRBJ1-6; D might be TRBD1 (5 bases). This CDR3 comprises 17 residues. Germline loops: CDR1 SGHDT, CDR2 YYEEEE. Between the trimmed V and J ends, which lost 4 bases and 5 bases, there was a span of 19 bases. CDR3 residues: CASSQLLGEKNNSPLHF. The DNA for the CDR3 is TGTGCCAGCAGCCAATTGTTAGGGGAGAAAAATAATTCACCCCTCCACTTT.

The DNA of the CDR3 is TGTGCCAGTAAGGGTTCCTATAATTCACCCCTCCACTTT. It is translated as CASKGSYNSPLHF. This chain uses TRBV19 with TRBJ1-6; D is ambiguous. CDR3 length: 13 residues. V was clipped by 7 bases and J by 1 base, with 5 bases between them. Germline V CDR1 and CDR2: LNHDA, SQIVND (reference sequence).

The chain is built from TRBV25-1 and TRBJ1-2; 10 nucleotides line up with TRBD1. Germline lookup yields CDR1 MGHDK and CDR2 SYGVNS. V lost 2 bases and J lost 7; bases outside the gene matches: 7. The length of the CDR3 is 15 residues. CDR3 region: CASSETGTGVFGYTF. CDR3 coding DNA: TGTGCCAGCAGTGAAACCGGGACAGGGGTTTTTGGCTACACCTTC.

The chain has TRBV9 and TRBJ1-2; 9 bases are a match to TRBD1. The V gene end was trimmed by 4 bases and the J gene end by 6 bases; junction bases not matched to a gene: 10. CDR3 length equals 15 residues. Germline CDR1 SGDLS, CDR2 YYNGEE. The CDR3: CASSPMAGQGNGYTF. The CDR3 DNA reads TGTGCCAGCAGCCCAATGGCGGGACAGGGCAATGGCTACACCTTC. The whole variable domain, filled in from reference TRBV9 and TRBJ1-2, reads DSGVTQTPKHLITATGQRVTLRCSPRSGDLSVYWYQQSLDQGLQFLIQYYNGEERAKGNILERFSAQQFPDLHSELNLSSLELGDSALYFCASSPMAGQGNGYTFGSGTRLTVV.

The V and J genes are TRBV2 and TRBJ2-3; TRBD1 matches at 10 bases. V dropped 5 bases and J dropped 5; count of bases not matched to a gene: 4. CDR3 size: 14 residues. Germline lookup yields CDR1 SNHLY and CDR2 FYNNEI. The DNA for the CDR3 is TGTGCCAGCAGTCCGGGACAGGGGTTAGATACGCAGTATTTT. Translating it yields CASSPGQGLDTQYF.

The chain has TRBV7-9 and TRBJ2-2; TRBD1 or TRBD2 may be the D gene (5 bases each). V lost 8 bases to trimming and J lost 6 bases, with 19 bases between them. Germline assignment: CDR1 SEHNR and CDR2 FQNEAQ (reference sequence). The CDR3 consists of 15 residues. The CDR3 DNA is TGTGCCAGCGGACTGGAGACAGCCTTTCCCGGGGAGCTGTTTTTT. Translating it yields CASGLETAFPGELFF.

This CDR3 is CASSWGDYQPQHF. The CDR3 coding sequence is TGTGCCAGCAGTTGGGGGGACTATCAGCCCCAGCATTTT. The rearrangement uses TRBV7-8 and TRBJ1-5, with a tentative D call TRBD1 (5 bases). CDR1 and CDR2 from the germline V gene are SGHVS and FQNEAQ. V lost 6 bases and J lost 5, with 11 bases in between. The CDR3 runs 13 residues.

V usage is TRBV4-3 and J usage is TRBJ2-3; D gene unclear. This CDR3 comprises 15 residues. V was shortened by 0 bases and J by 3 bases, with 10 bases between the two germline ends. Germline assignment: CDR1 LGHNA and CDR2 YSLEER. The CDR3 DNA sequence: TGCGCCAGCAGCCAAGATGTGGGGTGGACAGATACGCAGTATTTT. This gives the protein CASSQDVGWTDTQYF.

The chain is built from TRBV19 and TRBJ2-2; perhaps TRBD1 as D (5 bases). The CDR3 extends over 13 amino acids. Germline V gene lookup returns CDR1 LNHDA and CDR2 SQIVND (reference sequence). V was cut by 3 bases and J by 7 bases, with 9 bases left in between. The CDR3 here is CASSIDRVGELFF. The CDR3 region has the DNA TGTGCCAGTAGTATCGACAGAGTCGGGGAGCTGTTTTTT.

This sequence joins TRBV4-1 and TRBJ2-3; no definite D call. Deletions cut 4 bases from V and 15 bases from J, with 23 bases between. Germline V CDR1 and CDR2: MGHRA, YSYEKL. The CDR3 is made up of 14 amino acids. For the CDR3, the DNA is TGCGCCAGCAGCCTTGAAAGAGGTAGTACTGCAGTATATTTT. Translating gives CASSLERGSTAVYF.

The rearrangement links TRBV10-1 to TRBJ2-3; 7 bases line up with TRBD2. V was pared by 3 bases and J by 5 bases, with 5 bases of the junction left unmatched. This CDR3 contains 14 residues. The germline gives CDR1 WNHNN, CDR2 SYGVQD (reference sequence). CDR3 bases: TGCGCCAGCAGTGACAGCGGGGTTAAAGATACGCAGTATTTT. Translating it yields CASSDSGVKDTQYF.

This clone came up once. The chain joins TRBV6-1 to TRBJ2-4, with 9 nucleotides matching TRBD1. With 6 bases clipped from V and 8 bases from J, the junction kept 8 bases outside the gene matches. Germline V gene data show CDR1 as MNHNS and CDR2 as SASEGT. The CDR3 is made up of 14 amino acids. The CDR3 reads CASRTGTGRDIQYF. The DNA of the CDR3 is TGTGCCAGCAGGACCGGGACAGGGAGGGACATTCAGTACTTC.

The chain is built from TRBV29-1 and TRBJ2-2, with D uncertain. Germline CDR1 and CDR2: SQVTM and ANQGSEA. V was pared by 1 base and J by 2 bases, with 5 bases between. This CDR3 comprises 13 residues. In DNA, the CDR3 is TGCAGCGTTGAAGGGCACAACACCGGGGAGCTGTTTTTT. It specifies CSVEGHNTGELFF.

This clone was counted between two and nine times. The chain is built from TRBV6-1 and TRBJ2-7; D perhaps matches TRBD1 (5 bases). Germline CDR1 and CDR2: MNHNS and SASEGT. Trimming took off 3 bases at V and 6 bases at J, with 15 bases between the two ends. This CDR3 contains 14 residues. CDR3 loop: CASSDEAGLLEQYF. The CDR3 DNA sequence: TGTGCCAGCAGTGATGAGGCAGGGCTACTCGAGCAGTACTTC.

The CDR3 DNA follows: TGTGCCAGCAGCCCGTACAGGGTAAGGTTAAACACTGAAGCTTTCTTT. Translation: CASSPYRVRLNTEAFF. The rearrangement uses TRBV7-2 and TRBJ1-1, with D possibly matching TRBD1 (6 bases). With 5 bases removed from V and 2 bases from J, the gap between germline ends came to 18 bases. The CDR3 is made up of 16 amino acids. Germline loops: CDR1 SGHTA, CDR2 FQGNSA.

The chain has TRBV5-5 and TRBJ1-6, with unresolved D. Trimming took off 0 bases at V and 6 bases at J, with 7 bases between the two ends. The CDR3 runs 14 residues. In germline, CDR1 is SGHKS, CDR2 YYEKEE (reference sequence). CDR3 DNA sequence: TGTGCCAGCAGCTTGGGCAACGCTAATTCACCCCTCCACTTT. Protein sequence: CASSLGNANSPLHF.

The chain has TRBV13 and TRBJ2-3; 11 bases agree with TRBD2. CDR3 length equals 17 residues. From germline, CDR1 is PRHDT and CDR2 FYEKMQ (reference sequence). J was trimmed by 1 base and V by 3 bases; bases with no gene match: 6. The CDR3 nucleotides read TGTGCCAGCAGCTTGGGGCTAGCGGGGGGCGGCACAGATACGCAGTATTTT. Its translation: CASSLGLAGGGTDTQYF.

This chain joins TRBV5-6 and TRBJ2-3, with a tentative D call TRBD2 (7 bases). Germline-derived CDR1 and CDR2 are SGHDT and YYEEEE. The CDR3 contains 16 residues. Between the trimmed V and J ends, which lost 1 base and 5 bases, there was a span of 17 bases. The CDR3 region has the DNA TGTGCCAGCAGCTTGATTTTGGGGGGGGCGGTAGATACGCAGTATTTT. Its translation is CASSLILGGAVDTQYF. The full variable domain, its missing parts supplied by reference TRBV5-6 and TRBJ2-3, is DAGVTQSPTHLIKTRGQQVTLRCSPKSGHDTVSWYQQALGQGPQFIFQYYEEEERQRGNFPDRFSGHQFPNYSSELNVNALLLGDSALYLCASSLILGGAVDTQYFGPGTRLTVL.

The V gene is TRBV29-1, the J gene TRBJ1-5, with 9 bases that match TRBD1. Trimming took 5 bases from V and 4 from J; bases not matched to a gene: 6. Germline V gene lookup returns CDR1 SQVTM and CDR2 ANQGSEA. This CDR3 region has 14 residues. In nucleotides, the CDR3 is TGCAGCGTTAAAGGGACAGGGTGGAATCAGCCCCAGCATTTT. Protein product: CSVKGTGWNQPQHF.

This chain uses TRBV15 with TRBJ2-2; 8 bases match TRBD2. V was clipped by 9 bases and J by 3 bases; unmatched bases: 9. In germline, CDR1 is LNHNV, CDR2 YYDKDF (reference sequence). CDR3 size: 15 residues. CDR3 in amino acids: CATTAGGRDTGELFF. The CDR3 coding sequence is TGTGCCACGACGGCGGGGGGCCGCGACACCGGGGAGCTGTTTTTT.

This clone rates as medium-sized. The V call is TRBV19, the J call TRBJ2-5; 12 nucleotides align to TRBD1. V lost 5 bases to trimming and J lost 2 bases; unmatched junction nucleotides: 6. This CDR3 has 16 amino acids. CDR1 and CDR2 (germline): LNHDA, SQIVND (reference sequence). CDR3 in DNA: TGTGCCAGTAGTGACCGGGACAGGGGGCAACAAGAGACCCAGTACTTC. This sequence encodes CASSDRDRGQQETQYF.

The chain combines TRBV30 with TRBJ1-1, with D hard to call. Germline CDR1 reads GTSNPN; CDR2 reads SVGIG (reference sequence). The CDR3 spans 11 residues. V lost 5 bases, J lost 6 bases, and 10 bases lay in between. CDR3 nucleotides: TGTGCCTGGCTGGTTCGGGCTGAAGCTTTCTTT. Residues: CAWLVRAEAFF.